The rows below give T cell receptor beta chains drawn from one sample of a study of blood T cell repertoires in COVID-19. Method: immunoSEQ multiplex PCR; TCRdb's copy keeps in-frame clones and lacks some. The sample includes roughly 180,000 clones, about 88% of them seen just once. Input material: peripheral blood. All receptors come from a young woman with active or convalescent COVID-19. The CDR3 runs from the conserved cysteine through the conserved F or W. A D gene is named only where the DNA matches it firmly. A clone size is listed for some rows: how often the clone was seen (once, few, many), or a class if it is expanded.

>-|TRBD1|TRBV28|TRBJ2-5
TGTGCCAGCAGAAACAGGGGGCCCGAGACCCAGTACTTC
CASRNRGPETQYF
>-|-|TRBV9|TRBJ1-1
TGTGCCAGCAGCGTAGCCGGGGTAAACGAAGCTTTCTTT
CASSVAGVNEAFF
>once|-|TRBV19|TRBJ1-1
TGTGCCAGTAGTTTCGGCCGGGAGAACACTGAAGCTTTCTTT
CASSFGRENTEAFF
>-|-|TRBV6-2/TRBV6-3|TRBJ1-1
TGTGCCAGCAGTTATGCAGACTTTGAAGCTTTCTTT
CASSYADFEAFF
>-|TRBD1|TRBV2|TRBJ1-5
TGTGCCAGCAGTGAAGGGGGCAGGGGGCTTAATCAGCCCCAGCATTTT
CASSEGGRGLNQPQHF
>-|TRBD1|TRBV6-2/TRBV6-3|TRBJ2-7
TGTGCCAGCAGTTACTCGTCCGGGACAGGGGATTACGAGCAGTACTTC
CASSYSSGTGDYEQYF
>-|-|TRBV7-6|TRBJ1-4
TGTGCCAGCAGCCTAACAGGATCAACTAATGAAAAACTGTTTTTT
CASSLTGSTNEKLFF
>-|TRBD2|TRBV9|TRBJ2-7
TGTGCCAGCAGCGTAGAACTAGCGCGGGAGCAGTACTTC
CASSVELAREQYF
>-|TRBD1|TRBV5-4|TRBJ1-3
TGTGCCAGCAGCTTGGGTCCTACAGGGGGCTCATCTGGAAACACCATATATTTT
CASSLGPTGGSSGNTIYF
>-|-|TRBV15|TRBJ1-5
TGTGCCACCAGCAGAGACAGGGTAAATCAGCCCCAGCATTTT
CATSRDRVNQPQHF
>-|TRBD1|TRBV12-3/TRBV12-4|TRBJ1-1
TGTGCCAGCAAGCACAGGGGGGAAGCTTTCTTT
CASKHRGEAFF
>-|TRBD1|TRBV6-6|TRBJ2-7
TGTGCCAGCAGTTATCATCCTGGGACAGGGGGCGAGCAGTACTTC
CASSYHPGTGGEQYF
>once|-|TRBV7-9|TRBJ1-1
TGTGCCAGCAGCTTAGAAGCCAGGTTTGAAGCTTTCTTT
CASSLEARFEAFF
>-|-|TRBV12-3/TRBV12-4|TRBJ2-7
TGTGCCAGCAGCATGGGCAGCCTTTACGAGCAGTACTTC
CASSMGSLYEQYF
>-|TRBD2|TRBV7-7|TRBJ2-7
TGTGCTAGCAGCTTAGGACTAGCGGAAGACTACGAGCAGTACTTC
CASSLGLAEDYEQYF
>-|-|TRBV3-1/TRBV3-2|TRBJ2-6
TGTGCCAGCAGCCAAGTGGGAGGAAGTGGGGCCAACGTCCTGACTTTC
CASSQVGGSGANVLTF
>-|TRBD2|TRBV7-8|TRBJ2-3
TGTGCCAGCAGCCCGGGAGGGATAGGCACAGATACGCAGTATTTT
CASSPGGIGTDTQYF
>-|TRBD1|TRBV5-6|TRBJ2-5
TGTGCCAGCAGCCTTAGGACAGGGCTAGAGACCCAGTACTTC
CASSLRTGLETQYF
>-|TRBD2|TRBV30|TRBJ2-5
TGTGCCTGGAGTCGCGGCCTAGCGGGGCAAGAGACCCAGTACTTC
CAWSRGLAGQETQYF
>-|-|TRBV24-1|TRBJ2-2
TGTGCCACCAGTGATGCCCGGGGAGGTCTCGGGTCCGGGGAGCTGTTTTTT
CATSDARGGLGSGELFF
>-|-|TRBV5-5|TRBJ2-1
TGTGCCAGCAGCTCACAGGGAAATGAGCAGTTCTTC
CASSSQGNEQFF
>-|-|TRBV15|TRBJ1-1
TGTGCCACCAGCGAGGGAGGTGGTCCTGAAGCTTTCTTT
CATSEGGGPEAFF
>-|-|TRBV13|TRBJ1-1
TGTGCCAGCAGCCCCCGGCTAGGGGGCACTGAAGCTTTCTTT
CASSPRLGGTEAFF
>-|TRBD1|TRBV27|TRBJ1-6
TGTGCCAGCAGTCCCCCCAGGACAGGAGGGGATTACACCTCACCCCTCCACTTT
CASSPPRTGGDYTSPLHF
>-|-|TRBV24-1|TRBJ2-1
TGTGCCACCAGTGATTCCGAGACTAACTCCTACAATGAGCAGTTCTTC
CATSDSETNSYNEQFF
>once|-|TRBV27|TRBJ1-1
TGTGCCACCAAGGGAGGAGTCCTGAACACTGAAGCTTTCTTT
CATKGGVLNTEAFF
>-|TRBD1|TRBV30|TRBJ1-1
TGTGCCTGGAGTAGACAGGGGCCCTGGACTGAAGCTTTCTTT
CAWSRQGPWTEAFF
>-|TRBD1|TRBV3-1/TRBV3-2|TRBJ1-1
TGTGCCAGCAGCCAAGCACAGGGGGCGGGAGCTTTCTTT
CASSQAQGAGAFF
>-|TRBD1|TRBV5-1|TRBJ1-1
TGCGCCAGCAGCTTGGACAGGGGGCCAACTGAAGCTTTCTTT
CASSLDRGPTEAFF
>-|-|TRBV28|TRBJ1-4
TGTGCCAGCAGTTTTCCAGGCGGGGGCTTAGTCGAAAAACTGTTTTTT
CASSFPGGGLVEKLFF
>-|-|TRBV9|TRBJ1-2
TGTGCCAGCAGCGTAGGACAGCCCTTTAACTATGGCTACACCTTC
CASSVGQPFNYGYTF
>-|-|TRBV5-1|TRBJ2-1
TGCGCCAGCAGCTTAAGTAGTGATGAGCAGTTCTTC
CASSLSSDEQFF
>-|TRBD2|TRBV10-2|TRBJ2-5
TGCGCCAGCAGTGCTCAAGCGGGGGGGCAAGAGACCCAGTACTTC
CASSAQAGGQETQYF
>-|TRBD1|TRBV7-9|TRBJ1-2
TGTGCCAGCAGACCTCAGGGGGGAACTAACTATGGCTACACCTTC
CASRPQGGTNYGYTF